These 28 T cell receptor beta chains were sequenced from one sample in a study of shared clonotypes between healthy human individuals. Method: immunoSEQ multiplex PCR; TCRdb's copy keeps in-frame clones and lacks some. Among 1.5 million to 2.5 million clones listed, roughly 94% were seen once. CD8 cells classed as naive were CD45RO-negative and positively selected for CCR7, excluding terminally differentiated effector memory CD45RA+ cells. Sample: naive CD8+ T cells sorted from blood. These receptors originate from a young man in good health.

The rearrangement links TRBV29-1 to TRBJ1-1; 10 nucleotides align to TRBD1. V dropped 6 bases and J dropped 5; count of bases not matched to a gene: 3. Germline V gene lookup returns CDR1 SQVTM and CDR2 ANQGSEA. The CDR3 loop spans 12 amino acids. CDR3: CSVRTGGTEAFF. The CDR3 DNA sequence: TGCAGCGTAAGGACAGGGGGAACTGAAGCTTTCTTT.

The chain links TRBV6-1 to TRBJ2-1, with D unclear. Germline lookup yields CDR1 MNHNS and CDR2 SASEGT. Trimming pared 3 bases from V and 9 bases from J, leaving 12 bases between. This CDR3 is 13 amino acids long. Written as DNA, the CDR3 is TGTGCCAGCAGTGACCCACCGGCACTTGAGCAGTTCTTC. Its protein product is CASSDPPALEQFF.

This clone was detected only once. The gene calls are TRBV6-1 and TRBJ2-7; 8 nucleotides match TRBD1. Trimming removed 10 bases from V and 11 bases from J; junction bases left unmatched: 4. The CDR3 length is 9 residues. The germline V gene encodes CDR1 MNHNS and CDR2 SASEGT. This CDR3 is CATQTGEYF. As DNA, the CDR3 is TGTGCCACCCAGACAGGGGAGTACTTC.

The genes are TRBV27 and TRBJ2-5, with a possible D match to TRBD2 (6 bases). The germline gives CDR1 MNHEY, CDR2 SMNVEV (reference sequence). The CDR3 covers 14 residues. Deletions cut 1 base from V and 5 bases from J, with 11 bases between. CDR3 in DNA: TGTGCCAGCAGTTTATGGACTAATGGCGAGACCCAGTACTTC. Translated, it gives CASSLWTNGETQYF.

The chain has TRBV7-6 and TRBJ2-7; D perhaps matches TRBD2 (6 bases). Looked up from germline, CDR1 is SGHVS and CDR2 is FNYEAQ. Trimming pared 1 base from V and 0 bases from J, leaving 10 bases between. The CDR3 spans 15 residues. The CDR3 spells CASSLGGTPSYEQYF. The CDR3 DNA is TGTGCCAGCAGCTTAGGCGGGACCCCCTCCTACGAGCAGTACTTC.

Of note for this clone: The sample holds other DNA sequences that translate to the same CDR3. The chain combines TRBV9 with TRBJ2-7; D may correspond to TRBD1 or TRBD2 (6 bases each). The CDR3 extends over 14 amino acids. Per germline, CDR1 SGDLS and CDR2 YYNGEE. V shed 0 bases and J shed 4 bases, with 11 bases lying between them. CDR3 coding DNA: TGTGCCAGCAGCGTAGGACTAGGGGGGTACGAGCAGTACTTC. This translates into CASSVGLGGYEQYF.

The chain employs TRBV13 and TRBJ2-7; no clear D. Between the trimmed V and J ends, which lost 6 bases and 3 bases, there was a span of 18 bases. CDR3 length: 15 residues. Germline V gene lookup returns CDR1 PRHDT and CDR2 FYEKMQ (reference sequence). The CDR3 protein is CASSGVTSLVYEQYF. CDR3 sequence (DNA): TGTGCCAGCAGTGGAGTGACCTCCCTGGTCTACGAGCAGTACTTC.

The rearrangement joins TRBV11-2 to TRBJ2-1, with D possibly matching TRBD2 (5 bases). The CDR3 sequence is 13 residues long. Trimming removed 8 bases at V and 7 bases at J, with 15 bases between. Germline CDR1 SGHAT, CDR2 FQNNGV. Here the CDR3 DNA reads TGTGCCAGCCTCGGCAGGACTTCGAATGAGCAGTTCTTC. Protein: CASLGRTSNEQFF.

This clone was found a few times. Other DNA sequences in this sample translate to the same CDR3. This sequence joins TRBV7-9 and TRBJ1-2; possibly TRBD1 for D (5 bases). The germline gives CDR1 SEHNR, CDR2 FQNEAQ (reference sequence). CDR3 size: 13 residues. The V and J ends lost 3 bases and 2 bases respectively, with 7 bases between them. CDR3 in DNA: TGTGCCAGCAGCTTCGGGGGAAACTATGGCTACACCTTC. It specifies CASSFGGNYGYTF.

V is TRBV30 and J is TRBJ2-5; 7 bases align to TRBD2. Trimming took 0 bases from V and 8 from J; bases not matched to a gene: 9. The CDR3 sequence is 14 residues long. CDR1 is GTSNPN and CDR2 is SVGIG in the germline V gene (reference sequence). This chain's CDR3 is CAWSVRGWEGTQYF. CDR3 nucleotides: TGTGCCTGGAGTGTACGGGGGTGGGAGGGCACCCAGTACTTC.

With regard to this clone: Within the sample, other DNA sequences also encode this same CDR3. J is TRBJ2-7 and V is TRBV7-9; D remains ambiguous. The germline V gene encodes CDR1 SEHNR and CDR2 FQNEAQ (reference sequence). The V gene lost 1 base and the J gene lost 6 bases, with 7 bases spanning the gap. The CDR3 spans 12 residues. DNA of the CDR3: TGTGCCAGCAGCTTAGGGGGAAGCGAGCAGTACTTC. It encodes CASSLGGSEQYF.

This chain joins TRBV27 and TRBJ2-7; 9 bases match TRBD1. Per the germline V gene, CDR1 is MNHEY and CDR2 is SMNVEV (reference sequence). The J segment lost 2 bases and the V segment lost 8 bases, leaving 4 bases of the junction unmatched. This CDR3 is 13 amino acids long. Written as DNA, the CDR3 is TGTGCCAGCGGGACAGGGTCAACCTACGAGCAGTACTTC. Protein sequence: CASGTGSTYEQYF.

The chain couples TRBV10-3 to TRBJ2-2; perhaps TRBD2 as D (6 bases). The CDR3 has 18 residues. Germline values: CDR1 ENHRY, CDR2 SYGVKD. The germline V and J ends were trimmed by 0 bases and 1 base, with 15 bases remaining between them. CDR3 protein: CAISESIILGGNTGELFF. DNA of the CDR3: TGTGCCATCAGTGAGTCGATTATCTTGGGGGGGAACACCGGGGAGCTGTTTTTT.

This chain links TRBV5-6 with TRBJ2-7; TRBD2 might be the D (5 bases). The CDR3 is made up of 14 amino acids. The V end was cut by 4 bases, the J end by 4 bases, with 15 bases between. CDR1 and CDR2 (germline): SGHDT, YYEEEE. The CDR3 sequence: CASSPSDSIYEQYF. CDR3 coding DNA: TGTGCCAGCAGCCCCTCGGACTCAATATACGAGCAGTACTTC.

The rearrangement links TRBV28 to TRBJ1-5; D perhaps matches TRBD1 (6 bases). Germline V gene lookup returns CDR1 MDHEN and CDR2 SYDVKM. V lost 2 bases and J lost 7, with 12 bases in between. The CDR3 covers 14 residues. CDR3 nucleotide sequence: TGTGCCAGCAGTTTAGAGGCAGGGGTACAGCCCCAGCATTTT. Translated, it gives CASSLEAGVQPQHF. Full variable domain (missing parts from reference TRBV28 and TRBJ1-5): DVKVTQSSRYLVKRTGEKVFLECVQDMDHENMFWYRQDPGLGLRLIYFSYDVKMKEKGDIPEGYSVSREKKERFSLILESASTNQTSMYLCASSLEAGVQPQHFGDGTRLSIL.

The CDR3 nucleotides are TGTGCCAGCAGCGAGGGGACTAGCGGGGGTAGCACAGATACGCAGTATTTT. Translating it yields CASSEGTSGGSTDTQYF. V and J are TRBV9 and TRBJ2-3, with 14 bases fitting TRBD2. Germline assignment: CDR1 SGDLS and CDR2 YYNGEE. Trimming at V came to 3 bases and at J to 0 bases, leaving 3 bases not matched to a gene. This CDR3 spans 17 amino acids.

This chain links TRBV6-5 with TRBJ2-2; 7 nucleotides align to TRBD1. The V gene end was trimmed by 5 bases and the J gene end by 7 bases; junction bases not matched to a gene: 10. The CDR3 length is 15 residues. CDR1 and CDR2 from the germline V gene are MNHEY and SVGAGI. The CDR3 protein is CASSPERGHGGELFF. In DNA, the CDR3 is TGTGCCAGCAGTCCAGAGAGGGGGCACGGCGGGGAGCTGTTTTTT.

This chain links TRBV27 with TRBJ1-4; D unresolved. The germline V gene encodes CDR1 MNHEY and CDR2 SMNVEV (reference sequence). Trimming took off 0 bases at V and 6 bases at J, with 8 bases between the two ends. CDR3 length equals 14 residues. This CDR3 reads CASSLSSGYEKLFF. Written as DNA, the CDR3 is TGTGCCAGCAGTTTATCGTCAGGATATGAAAAACTGTTTTTT.

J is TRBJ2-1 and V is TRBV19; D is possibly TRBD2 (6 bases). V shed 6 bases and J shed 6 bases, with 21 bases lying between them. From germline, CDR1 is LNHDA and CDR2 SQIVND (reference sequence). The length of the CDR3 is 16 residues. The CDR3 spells CASSYSYSGGLNEQFF. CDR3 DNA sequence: TGTGCCAGTAGCTACAGTTATAGCGGAGGACTCAATGAGCAGTTCTTC.

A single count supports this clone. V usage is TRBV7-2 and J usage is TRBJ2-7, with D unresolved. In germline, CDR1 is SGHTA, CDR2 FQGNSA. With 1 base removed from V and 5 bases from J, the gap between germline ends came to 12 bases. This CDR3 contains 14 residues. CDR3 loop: CASSLGAFLDEQYF. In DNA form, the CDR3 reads TGTGCCAGCAGCTTAGGGGCCTTTCTGGACGAGCAGTACTTC. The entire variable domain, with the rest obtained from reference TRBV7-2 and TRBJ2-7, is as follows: GAGVSQSPSNKVTEKGKDVELRCDPISGHTALYWYRQSLGQGLEFLIYFQGNSAPDKSGLPSDRFSAERTGGSVSTLTIQRTQQEDSAVYLCASSLGAFLDEQYFGPGTRLTVT.

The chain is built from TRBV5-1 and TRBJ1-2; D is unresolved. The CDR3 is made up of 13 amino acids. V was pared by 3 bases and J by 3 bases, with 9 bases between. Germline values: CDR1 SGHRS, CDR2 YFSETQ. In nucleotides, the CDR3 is TGCGCCAGCAGCTCAGCTGGGGACTATGGCTACACCTTC. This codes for CASSSAGDYGYTF.

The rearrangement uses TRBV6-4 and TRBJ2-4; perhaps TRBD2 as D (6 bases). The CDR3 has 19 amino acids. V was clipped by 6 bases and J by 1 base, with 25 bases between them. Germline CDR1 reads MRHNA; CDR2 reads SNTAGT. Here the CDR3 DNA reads TGTGCCAGCAGGAAAGGAGGGCGTCCCAAAAATTGGGCCAAAAACATTCAGTACTTC. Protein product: CASRKGGRPKNWAKNIQYF.

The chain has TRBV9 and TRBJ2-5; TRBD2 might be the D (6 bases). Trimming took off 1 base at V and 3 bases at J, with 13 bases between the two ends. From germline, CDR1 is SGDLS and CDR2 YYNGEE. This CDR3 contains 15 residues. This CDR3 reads CASSVFERAEETQYF. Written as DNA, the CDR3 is TGTGCCAGCAGCGTATTCGAGCGGGCCGAAGAGACCCAGTACTTC.

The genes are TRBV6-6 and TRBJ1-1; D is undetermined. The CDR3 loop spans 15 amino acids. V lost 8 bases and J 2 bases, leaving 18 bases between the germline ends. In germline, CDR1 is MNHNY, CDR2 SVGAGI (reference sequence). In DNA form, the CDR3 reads TGTGCCAGCCGACTCGCGGAGATCCAAAACACTGAAGCTTTCTTT. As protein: CASRLAEIQNTEAFF.

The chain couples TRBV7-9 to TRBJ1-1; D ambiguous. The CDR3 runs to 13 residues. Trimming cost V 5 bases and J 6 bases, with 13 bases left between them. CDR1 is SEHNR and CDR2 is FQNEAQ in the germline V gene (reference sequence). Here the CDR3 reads CASSTDTGAEAFF. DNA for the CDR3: TGTGCCAGCAGCACCGACACCGGAGCTGAAGCTTTCTTT. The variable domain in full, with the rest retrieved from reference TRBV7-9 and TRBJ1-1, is DTGVSQNPRHKITKRGQNVTFRCDPISEHNRLYWYRQTLGQGPEFLTYFQNEAQLEKSRLLSDRFSAERPKGSFSTLEIQRTEQGDSAMYLCASSTDTGAEAFFGQGTRLTVV.

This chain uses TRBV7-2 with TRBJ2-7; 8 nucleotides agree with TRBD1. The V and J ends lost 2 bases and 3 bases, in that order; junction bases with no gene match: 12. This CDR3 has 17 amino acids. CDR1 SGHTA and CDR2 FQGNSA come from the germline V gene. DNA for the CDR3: TGTGCCAGCAGCTTAATACCCGGGACAGGCCCTCTCTACGAGCAGTACTTC. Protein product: CASSLIPGTGPLYEQYF.

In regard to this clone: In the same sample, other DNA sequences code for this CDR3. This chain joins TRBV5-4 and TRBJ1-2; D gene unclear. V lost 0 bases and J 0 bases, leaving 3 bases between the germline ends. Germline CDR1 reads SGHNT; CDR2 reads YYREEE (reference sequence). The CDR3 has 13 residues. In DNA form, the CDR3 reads TGTGCCAGCAGCTTGGGTGCTAACTATGGCTACACCTTC. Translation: CASSLGANYGYTF.

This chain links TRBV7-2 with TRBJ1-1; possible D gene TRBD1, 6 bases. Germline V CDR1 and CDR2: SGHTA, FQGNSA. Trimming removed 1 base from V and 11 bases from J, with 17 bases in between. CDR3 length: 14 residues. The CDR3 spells CASSLGVRGLDAFF. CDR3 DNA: TGTGCCAGCAGCTTAGGGGTCAGGGGATTAGACGCTTTCTTT.